The clone carrying this T cell receptor beta chain appeared a few times. The antigen remains unidentified. This sample was included in a study of T-cell reconstitution after alpha-beta-depleted transplantation in children. Study-level results: Surviving recipient T cells and thymic progenitors produced the high day-60 TCRbeta diversity seen in some patients. As was reported, about two months after transplant, alpha-beta T cells came from several hundred expanded graft clones. Most T-cell counts and diversity one year after the transplant came from T cells that were newly produced.

The CDR3 is 11 residues long. Trimming stripped 7 bases from V and 8 bases from J, with 11 bases between. CDR1 and CDR2 from the germline V gene are LGHNT and FRNRAP. The authors prepared the TCRbeta library with unique molecular identifiers. TCRdb fed the PCR reads into MiXCR, producing one record per CDR3 protein. Counted here are 700,000 to 850,000 distinct CDR3 sequences, about 15% occurring once; the ten biggest clones make up approximately 5%. The chain combines TRBV12-5 with TRBJ1-1; D gene ambiguous. The clonotype comes from a male patient younger than 18 who had a stem cell transplant for acute lymphoblastic leukemia, so the T cells may come from the graft donor. The sequenced sample was PBMCs, mostly from graft donor cells, obtained 360 days after TCRalphabeta/CD19-depleted stem cell transplant. The CDR3 region is CASAVSLEAFF. The CDR3 region has the DNA TGTGCTAGTGCGGTGAGCTTGGAAGCTTTCTTT.